Described below is a single TCR beta chain sequence and its context. Its antigen is not known. The method was immunoSEQ multiplex PCR; TCRdb's version includes in-frame clones alone and lacks a portion of them. The repertoire holds 70,000 to 95,000 clones, with roughly nine tenths as singletons. Per the germline V gene, CDR1 is SGHTS and CDR2 is YDEGEE. V lost 0 bases and J 8 bases, leaving 20 bases between the germline ends. The CDR3 consists of 16 residues. The data were obtained in a study of T cell responses to AZD1222 COVID-19 vaccine. Overall study findings and caveats: Donors were chiefly white British, with a greater number of females, and clonal diversity was perhaps underestimated. Among AZD1222 vaccinees, only six were seropositive at baseline. Repertoires were sampled only after the peak T cell response.

The chain combines TRBV5-8 with TRBJ1-2; D ambiguous. Specimen: peripheral blood, collected on day 0 of AZD1222 vaccination. The source is an adult in good health. DNA of the CDR3: TGTGCCAGCAGCTTGGACGCCGACCCCAGTTTCGGAGGCTACACCTTC. It encodes CASSLDADPSFGGYTF. Looking up the rest from reference TRBV5-8 and TRBJ1-2 gives the full variable domain: EAGVTQSPTHLIKTRGQQATLRCSPISGHTSVYWYQQALGLGLQFLLWYDEGEERNRGNFPPRFSGRQFPNYSSELNVNALELEDSALYLCASSLDADPSFGGYTFGSGTRLTVV.